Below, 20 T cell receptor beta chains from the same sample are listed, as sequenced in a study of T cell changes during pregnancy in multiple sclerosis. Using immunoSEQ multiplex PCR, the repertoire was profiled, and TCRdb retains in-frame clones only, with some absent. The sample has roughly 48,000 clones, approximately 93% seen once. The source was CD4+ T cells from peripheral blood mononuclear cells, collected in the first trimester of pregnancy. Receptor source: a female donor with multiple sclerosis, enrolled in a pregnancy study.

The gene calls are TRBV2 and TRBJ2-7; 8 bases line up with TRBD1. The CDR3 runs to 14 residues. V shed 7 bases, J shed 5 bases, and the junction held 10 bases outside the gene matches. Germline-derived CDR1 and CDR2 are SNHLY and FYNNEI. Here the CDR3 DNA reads TGTGCCAGCAAACAGGGGGTGATCGGACACGAGCAGTACTTC. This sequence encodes CASKQGVIGHEQYF. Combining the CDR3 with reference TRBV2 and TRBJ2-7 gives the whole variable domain EPEVTQTPSHQVTQMGQEVILRCVPISNHLYFYWYRQILGQKVEFLVSFYNNEISEKSEIFDDQFSVERPDGSNFTLKIRSTKLEDSAMYFCASKQGVIGHEQYFGPGTRLTVT.

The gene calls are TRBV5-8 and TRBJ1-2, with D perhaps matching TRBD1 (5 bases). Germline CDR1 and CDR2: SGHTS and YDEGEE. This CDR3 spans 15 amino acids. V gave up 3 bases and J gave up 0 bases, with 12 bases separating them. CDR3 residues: CASSSPGGANYGYTF. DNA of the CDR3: TGTGCCAGCAGCTCCCCGGGGGGAGCTAACTATGGCTACACCTTC.

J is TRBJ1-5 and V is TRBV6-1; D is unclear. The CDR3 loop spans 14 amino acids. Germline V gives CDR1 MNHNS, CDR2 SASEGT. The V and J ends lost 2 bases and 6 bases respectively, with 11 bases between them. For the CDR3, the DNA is TGTGCCAGCAGTGAAAGAATTACGGGTCAGCCCCAGCATTTT. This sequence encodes CASSERITGQPQHF.

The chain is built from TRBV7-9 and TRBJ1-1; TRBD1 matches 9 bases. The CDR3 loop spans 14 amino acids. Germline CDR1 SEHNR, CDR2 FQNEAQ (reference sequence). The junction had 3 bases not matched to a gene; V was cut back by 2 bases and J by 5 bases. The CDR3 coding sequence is TGTGCCAGCAGCTTATTTGGGACAGGGACTGAAGCTTTCTTT. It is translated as CASSLFGTGTEAFF.

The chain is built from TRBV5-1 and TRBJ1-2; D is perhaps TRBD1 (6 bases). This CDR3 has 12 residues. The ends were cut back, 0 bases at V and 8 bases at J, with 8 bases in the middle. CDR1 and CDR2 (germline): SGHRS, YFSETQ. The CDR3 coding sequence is TGCGCCAGCAGCTTGGCGGGACAAGGCTACACCTTC. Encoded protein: CASSLAGQGYTF. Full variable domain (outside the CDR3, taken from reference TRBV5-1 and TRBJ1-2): KAGVTQTPRYLIKTRGQQVTLSCSPISGHRSVSWYQQTPGQGLQFLFEYFSETQRNKGNFPGRFSGRQFSNSRSEMNVSTLELGDSALYLCASSLAGQGYTFGSGTRLTVV.

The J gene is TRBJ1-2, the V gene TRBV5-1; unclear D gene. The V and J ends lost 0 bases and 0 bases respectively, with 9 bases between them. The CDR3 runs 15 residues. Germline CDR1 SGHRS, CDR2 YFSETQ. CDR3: CASSLAPSANYGYTF. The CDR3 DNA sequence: TGCGCCAGCAGCTTGGCCCCCAGCGCTAACTATGGCTACACCTTC.

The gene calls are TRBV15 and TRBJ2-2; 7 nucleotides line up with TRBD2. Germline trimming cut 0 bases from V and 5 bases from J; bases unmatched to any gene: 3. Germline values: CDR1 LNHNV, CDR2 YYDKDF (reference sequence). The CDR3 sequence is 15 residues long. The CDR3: CATSREGGGTGELFF. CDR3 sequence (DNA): TGTGCCACCAGCAGAGAAGGCGGGGGAACCGGGGAGCTGTTTTTT. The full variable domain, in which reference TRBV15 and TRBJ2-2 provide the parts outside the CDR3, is DAMVIQNPRYQVTQFGKPVTLSCSQTLNHNVMYWYQQKSSQAPKLLFHYYDKDFNNEADTPDNFQSRRPNTSFCFLDIRSPGLGDTAMYLCATSREGGGTGELFFGEGSRLTVL.

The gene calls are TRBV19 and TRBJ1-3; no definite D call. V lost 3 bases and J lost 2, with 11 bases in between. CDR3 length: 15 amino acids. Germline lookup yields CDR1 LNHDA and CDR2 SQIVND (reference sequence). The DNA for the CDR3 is TGTGCCAGTAGTATTATGTGGCAGACTGGAAACACCATATATTTT. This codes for CASSIMWQTGNTIYF.

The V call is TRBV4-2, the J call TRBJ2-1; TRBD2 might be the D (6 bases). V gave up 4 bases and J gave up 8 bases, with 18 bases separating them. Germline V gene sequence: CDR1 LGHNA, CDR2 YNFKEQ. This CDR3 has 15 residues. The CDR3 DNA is TGTGCCAGCAGCCTACGACTAGTAGCACGCGATGAGCAGTTCTTC. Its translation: CASSLRLVARDEQFF.

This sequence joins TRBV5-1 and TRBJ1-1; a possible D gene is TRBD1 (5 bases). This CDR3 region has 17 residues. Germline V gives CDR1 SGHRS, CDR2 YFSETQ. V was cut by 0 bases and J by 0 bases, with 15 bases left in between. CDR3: CASSLAVREDMNTEAFF. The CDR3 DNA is TGCGCCAGCAGCTTGGCTGTCAGGGAGGACATGAACACTGAAGCTTTCTTT.

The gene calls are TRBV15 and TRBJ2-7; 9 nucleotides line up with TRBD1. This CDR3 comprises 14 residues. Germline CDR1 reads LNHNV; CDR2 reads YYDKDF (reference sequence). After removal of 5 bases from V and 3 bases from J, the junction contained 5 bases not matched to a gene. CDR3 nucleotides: TGTGCCACCAGCCCGCGGACAGGGGACTACGAGCAGTACTTC. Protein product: CATSPRTGDYEQYF.

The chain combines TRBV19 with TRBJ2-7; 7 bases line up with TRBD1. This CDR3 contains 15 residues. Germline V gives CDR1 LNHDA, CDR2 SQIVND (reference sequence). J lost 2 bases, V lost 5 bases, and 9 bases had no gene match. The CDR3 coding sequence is TGTGCCAGTAGTCAATTGGGACAGAAAGCCTACGAGCAGTACTTC. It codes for CASSQLGQKAYEQYF.

The CDR3 sequence is CAKFRQAREKLFF. The CDR3 DNA follows: TGCGCCAAGTTTCGTCAGGCTCGGGAAAAACTGTTTTTT. The chain joins TRBV5-1 to TRBJ1-4; D remains unclear. Per the germline V gene, CDR1 is SGHRS and CDR2 is YFSETQ. The V gene lost 9 bases and the J gene lost 8 bases, with 17 bases spanning the gap. The CDR3 is 13 amino acids. The whole variable domain, filled in from reference TRBV5-1 and TRBJ1-4, reads KAGVTQTPRYLIKTRGQQVTLSCSPISGHRSVSWYQQTPGQGLQFLFEYFSETQRNKGNFPGRFSGRQFSNSRSEMNVSTLELGDSALYLCAKFRQAREKLFFGSGTQLSVL.

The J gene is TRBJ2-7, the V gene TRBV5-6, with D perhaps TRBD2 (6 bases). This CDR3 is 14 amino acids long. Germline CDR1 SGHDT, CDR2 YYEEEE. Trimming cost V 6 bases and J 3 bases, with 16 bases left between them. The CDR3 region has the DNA TGTGCCAGCACCTTAGGACTAAAGGGCTACGAGCAGTACTTC. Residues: CASTLGLKGYEQYF.

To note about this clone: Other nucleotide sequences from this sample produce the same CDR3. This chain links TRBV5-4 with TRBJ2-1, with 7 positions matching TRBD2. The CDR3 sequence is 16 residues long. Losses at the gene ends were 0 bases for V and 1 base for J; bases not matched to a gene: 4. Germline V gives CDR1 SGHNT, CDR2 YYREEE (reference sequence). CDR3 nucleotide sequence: TGTGCCAGCAGCTTGGGGGGGGGTTCGTCCTACAATGAGCAGTTCTTC. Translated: CASSLGGGSSYNEQFF.

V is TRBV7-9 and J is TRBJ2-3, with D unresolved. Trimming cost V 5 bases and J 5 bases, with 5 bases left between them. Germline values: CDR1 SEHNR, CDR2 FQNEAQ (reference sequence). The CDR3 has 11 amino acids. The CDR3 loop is CASSPLDTQYF. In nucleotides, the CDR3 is TGTGCCAGCAGCCCCTTAGATACGCAGTATTTT.

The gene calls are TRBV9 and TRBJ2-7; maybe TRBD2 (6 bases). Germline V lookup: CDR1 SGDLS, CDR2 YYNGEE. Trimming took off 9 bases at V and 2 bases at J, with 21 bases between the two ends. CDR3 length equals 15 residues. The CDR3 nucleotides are TGTGCCACCGAAAGGAGGCGGGGAAAGACCTACGAGCAGTACTTC. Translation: CATERRRGKTYEQYF.

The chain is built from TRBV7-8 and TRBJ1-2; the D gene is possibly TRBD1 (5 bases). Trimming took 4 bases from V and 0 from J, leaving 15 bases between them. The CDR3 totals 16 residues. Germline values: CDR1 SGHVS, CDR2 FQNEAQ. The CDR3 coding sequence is TGTGCCAGCAGCTCAAGACGGACATTCGCTAACTATGGCTACACCTTC. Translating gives CASSSRRTFANYGYTF.

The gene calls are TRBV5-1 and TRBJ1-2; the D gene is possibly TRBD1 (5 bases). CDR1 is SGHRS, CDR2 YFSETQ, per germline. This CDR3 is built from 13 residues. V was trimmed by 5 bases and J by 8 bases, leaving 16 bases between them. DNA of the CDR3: TGCGCCAGCAGGGCCGACGGGGGAAGAGGCTACACCTTC. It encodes CASRADGGRGYTF.

The CDR3 region has the DNA TGTGCCAGCAGCTTGACCGGGACAGGGGGCGCAGGAAACACCATATATTTT. Residues: CASSLTGTGGAGNTIYF. The chain couples TRBV7-9 to TRBJ1-3, with 12 bases aligning to TRBD1. V trimming: 3 bases; J trimming: 4 bases; junction bases outside the gene matches: 7. The CDR3 contains 17 residues. The germline CDR1 and CDR2 sequences are SEHNR and FQNEAQ (reference sequence).